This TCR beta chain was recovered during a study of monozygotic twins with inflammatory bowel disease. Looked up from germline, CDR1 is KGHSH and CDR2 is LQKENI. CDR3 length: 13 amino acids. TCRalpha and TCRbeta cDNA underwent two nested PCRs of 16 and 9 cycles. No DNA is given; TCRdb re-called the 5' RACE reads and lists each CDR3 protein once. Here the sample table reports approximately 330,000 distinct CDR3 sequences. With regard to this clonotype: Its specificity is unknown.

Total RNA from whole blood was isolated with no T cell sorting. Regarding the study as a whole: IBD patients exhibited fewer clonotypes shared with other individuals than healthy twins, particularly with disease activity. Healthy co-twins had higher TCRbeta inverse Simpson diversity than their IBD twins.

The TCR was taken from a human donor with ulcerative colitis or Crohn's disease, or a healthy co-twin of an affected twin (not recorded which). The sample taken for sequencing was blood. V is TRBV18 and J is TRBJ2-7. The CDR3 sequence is CASTLTASSEQYF. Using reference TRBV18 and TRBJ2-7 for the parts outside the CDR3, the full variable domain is NAGVMQNPRHLVRRRGQEARLRCSPMKGHSHVYWYRQLPEEGLKFMVYLQKENIIDESGMPKERFSAEFPKEGPSILRIQQVVRGDSAAYFCASTLTASSEQYFGPGTRLTVT.